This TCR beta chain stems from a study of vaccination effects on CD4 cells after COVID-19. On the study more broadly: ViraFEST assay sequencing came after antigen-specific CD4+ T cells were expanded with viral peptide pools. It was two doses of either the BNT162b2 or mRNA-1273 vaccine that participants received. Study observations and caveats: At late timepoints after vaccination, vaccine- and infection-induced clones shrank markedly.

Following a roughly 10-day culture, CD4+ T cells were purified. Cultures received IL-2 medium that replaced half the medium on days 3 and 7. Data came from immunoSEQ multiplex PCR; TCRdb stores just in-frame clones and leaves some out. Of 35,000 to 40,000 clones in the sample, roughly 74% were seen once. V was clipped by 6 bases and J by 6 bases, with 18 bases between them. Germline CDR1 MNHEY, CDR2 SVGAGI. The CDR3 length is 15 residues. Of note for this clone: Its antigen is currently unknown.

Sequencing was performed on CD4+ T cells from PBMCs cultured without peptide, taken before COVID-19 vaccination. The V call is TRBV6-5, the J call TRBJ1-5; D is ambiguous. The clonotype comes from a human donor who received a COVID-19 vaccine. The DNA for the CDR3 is TGTGCCAGCAGCCCCAGAGAAAATGCGGGTCAGCCCCAGCATTTT. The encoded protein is CASSPRENAGQPQHF.